This T cell receptor (beta chain) emerged from a study of spatial heterogeneity in lung cancer. Study in general: Each time, sequencing found more beta-chain sequences than alpha-chain sequences.

Trimming removed 8 bases at V and 0 bases at J, with 10 bases between. Germline V CDR1 and CDR2: LNHDA, SQIVND (reference sequence). The CDR3 length is 13 residues. A remark on this clonotype: The antigen is undetermined.

TCRdb redid the calling of the 5' RACE reads with MiXCR, one entry per CDR3 protein. This sample yields fewer than 45,000 distinct CDR3 sequences, of which less than 9% are seen a single time; 29% belongs to the top ten. Regarding the study as a whole: Resection blood, more than follow-up blood, showed ubiquitous expanded tumor TCRs.

This sample's time point: sample taken at primary tumor resection. The 72 donors had untreated early-stage non-small cell lung cancer. No cell sorting; template was whole RNA from tumor, lung tissue or PBMC. The receptor was derived from a female donor with early-stage non-small cell lung cancer. The source material was PBMCs, sampled at surgery. The chain employs TRBV19 and TRBJ1-1; no clear D gene. The DNA of the CDR3 is TGTGCCAGTGGGAGCGGCATGAACACTGAAGCTTTCTTT. Its protein is CASGSGMNTEAFF.